The source of this T cell receptor beta chain is a study of tumor and adjacent non-tumor tissue in lung cancer listed by TCRdb under 2018. As for the study more broadly: By cancer type, the cohort comprised eleven to twelve adenocarcinoma patients, a couple of squamous cell carcinoma patients and 1 small cell lung cancer patient. In total, sequencing yielded 125,075,908 productive TCRbeta reads, which works out to an average of about 4.2 million reads per sample. A few dozen paired specimens, one tumor and one normal lung sample per patient, were profiled by TCRbeta CDR3 sequencing. Bulk TCRbeta repertoires were compared between lung tumor tissue and matched distant non-tumor lung tissue obtained from fewer than 18 lung cancer patients. The approximately 15 enrolled patients, of whom around ten were men and 5 were women, were aged roughly 30 to 80 years and were diagnosed with TNM stage I to III disease. Study-level results and caveats: Because peripheral blood was not sequenced, blood TCRbeta repertoires in the lung cancer patients of the study were not examined. Significantly higher TCR diversity was found in younger patients, and higher tumor TCR diversity was associated with shorter overall and disease-free survival. Neither the sequencing platform nor unique molecular identifiers are mentioned in the methods. With only roughly 16 patients in the cohort, the authors noted that larger samples and more detailed clinical data are needed. A significantly larger cumulative share of the repertoire was made up by the top 100 clones in normal lung than in tumor tissue. TCR diversity (inverse Simpson) was significantly higher in tumor than in normal lung tissue (roughly 390 vs 170, P = 0.0075, Mann-Whitney U test).

Library creation used multiplex PCR. Reads for this sample came from an Illumina HiSeq 2500. TCRbeta libraries were built by three rounds of nested PCR using primers (Table S4), following protocols modified from ARM-PCR. Before sequencing, PCR products in the 200-500 bp range were cut out of the gel and cleaned up using the QIAquick gel extraction kit. In the authors' own workflow: Trimmomatic was used to clean the reads, FLASH merged the cleaned reads into complete CDR3 sequences, and MiTCR assigned the sequences to V(D)J germline segments. Clonal diversity was computed as the inverse Simpson's index with VDJtools. A read counted as productive if the sequence was in-frame and lacked a premature stop codon. TCRdb redid the processing of the public reads, applying fastp at Q25 and MiXCR, and retained in-frame beta chains. Each entry merges the rows of one CDR3 protein and shows their most common DNA and genes. TCRdb's processing, not the authors' own work, is the source of the V and J calls. In all, the sample holds tens of thousands of distinct CDR3 sequences, and around 62% of those were seen once. The top ten constitute 15% to 20% of the sample.

RNA was isolated from bulk, unsorted tissue, and RNA quality was assessed with a NanoDrop ND-1000 and an Agilent 2100. Distant non-tumor tissue taken more than 3 cm from the tumor edge was used as the normal lung sample. All donors had newly diagnosed lung cancer, had not received prior chemotherapy, and were admitted for thoracic surgery in China between August and November 2014. Anyone who had undergone radiotherapy or chemotherapy before, or who had another cancer at the same time, was left out of the study. Pieces of surgical tissue measuring roughly 1-2.2 cm3 were kept in RNAlater solution and held at -80 degrees C until needed. As to this clonotype: Its recognized antigen is unknown. The junction shows a germline mismatch at one end, possibly a read error.

Sequencing was carried out using distant non-tumor lung tissue. The source of this sequence is a middle-aged woman with non-small cell lung cancer.

The nucleotides are TGTGCCTGCAGCTTTTTAAGGGTTGAAGCTTTCTTT. Translated, this is CACSFLRVEAFF. The chain uses TRBV6-5 and TRBJ1-1; the D gene identity is not certain. The CDR3 measures 12 amino acids from cysteine to phenylalanine. Only CDR3 DNA remains: 36 bases, in frame from the first base. The germline V gene specifies MNHEY as CDR1 and SVGAGI as CDR2.